This is a list of T cell receptor beta chains from one sample in a study of shared clonotypes between healthy human individuals. Generated by immunoSEQ multiplex PCR, the TCRdb table keeps only in-frame clones and is missing some. The sample has roughly 2.2 million clones, 85% to 95% seen once. Sequenced sample: naive CD4+ T cells from PBMCs. The receptors here all came from a man between 18 and 35 years old in good health. Some clones in this sample may be carry-over from other donors' samples. CDR3s include the opening cysteine and the closing phenylalanine or tryptophan. The D gene is left open where the match is weak. Clone sizes are given selectively: once, few, many, or a class where the clone is expanded.

TRBJ2-1 | . | TRBD2 | TRBV9 | TGTGCCAGCAGCGTAGCGGGAGGGTGGAATGAGCAGTTCTTC | CASSVAGGWNEQFF
TRBJ2-3 | . | TRBD2 | TRBV7-9 | TGTGCCAGCAGCTCCACTAGCGGGAGAACAGATACGCAGTATTTT | CASSSTSGRTDTQYF
TRBJ1-2 | . | TRBD1 | TRBV6-6 | TGTGCCAGCAGTTACTCGAAGGACAGGGTATCTGGCTACACCTTC | CASSYSKDRVSGYTF
TRBJ2-3 | . | TRBD2 | TRBV5-1 | TGCGCCAGCAGCTTGGACCCAGCGGGAGGTGGTACAGATACGCAGTATTTT | CASSLDPAGGGTDTQYF
TRBJ2-3 | . | . | TRBV5-1 | TGCGCCAGCAGCGCACTAGGGGGCACAGATACGCAGTATTTT | CASSALGGTDTQYF
TRBJ1-2 | . | . | TRBV28 | TGTGCCAGCAGTTTATTGCCACTAGGCTACACCTTC | CASSLLPLGYTF
TRBJ2-7 | . | . | TRBV28 | TGTGCCAGCAGTTCGTCAACCGCCGGGGATCGGTCCTACGAGCAGTACTTC | CASSSSTAGDRSYEQYF
TRBJ2-7 | once | . | TRBV10-3 | TGTGCCATCAGTGAGGCGACCTCATACTCGGAGCAGTACTTC | CAISEATSYSEQYF
TRBJ1-4 | . | . | TRBV28 | TGTGCCAGCAGTCTACGCTTGGGGGGGGTAGATGAAAAACTGTTTTTT | CASSLRLGGVDEKLFF
TRBJ2-3 | . | . | TRBV5-1 | TGCGCCAGCAGCTTAACTAGCATGGGAGATACGCAGTATTTT | CASSLTSMGDTQYF
TRBJ1-1 | once | . | TRBV28 | TGTGCAATAGGCAAGGTAGGAGGGCAGCACCTCGTAGCTTTCTTT | CAIGKVGGQHLVAFF
TRBJ2-1 | . | TRBD2 | TRBV9 | TGTGCCAGCAGCGCCGGCCCCCAGCGGGGACACAATGAGCAGTTCTTC | CASSAGPQRGHNEQFF
TRBJ2-1 | once | . | TRBV29-1 | TGCAGCGTTGAGTTCGGCAGAGGGGAGCAGTTCTTC | CSVEFGRGEQFF
TRBJ2-1 | . | . | TRBV7-2 | TGTGCCAGCAGCTTCCCCCGCAATGAGCAGTTCTTC | CASSFPRNEQFF
TRBJ1-5 | . | . | TRBV28 | TGTGCCAGCAGTGCAACACAGGGTCCCCAGCCCCAGCATTTT | CASSATQGPQPQHF
TRBJ2-7 | . | TRBD2 | TRBV19 | TGTGCCAGTAGTGTCGCTAGCGGGACCTACGAGCAGTACTTC | CASSVASGTYEQYF
TRBJ1-4 | . | TRBD1 | TRBV6-1 | TGTGCCAGCAGTGAACTCAACAGGGGAGGTGAAAAACTGTTTTTT | CASSELNRGGEKLFF
TRBJ2-2 | . | . | TRBV7-8 | TGTGCCAGCAGCCCAACACAGGGTTACACCGGGGAGCTGTTTTTT | CASSPTQGYTGELFF
TRBJ1-1 | . | . | TRBV25-1 | TGTGCCAGCAGTGTGGAGGCGGGGAACACTGAAGCTTTCTTT | CASSVEAGNTEAFF
TRBJ2-5 | . | TRBD1 | TRBV5-1 | TGCGCCAGCAGTCGGGACAGCCTGTGGGGGACCCAGTACTTC | CASSRDSLWGTQYF
TRBJ2-5 | . | TRBD2 | TRBV5-1 | TGCGCCAGCAGCCTGGGGGTGCGGGAGCTGGCCCAAGAGACCCAGTACTTC | CASSLGVRELAQETQYF
TRBJ2-2 | . | . | TRBV2 | TGTGCCAGCAGTATACCTACAGGGAACACCGGGGAGCTGTTTTTT | CASSIPTGNTGELFF
TRBJ1-1 | . | TRBD1 | TRBV5-1 | TGCGCCAGCAGCTTGGAAGGGGGCCGGGACACTGAAGCTTTCTTT | CASSLEGGRDTEAFF
TRBJ1-3 | . | TRBD1 | TRBV28 | TGTGCCAGCACCCTAGGGACAGGGGGGCCAAACACCATATATTTT | CASTLGTGGPNTIYF
TRBJ1-1 | . | . | TRBV29-1 | TGCAGCGTTGAAGAATGGGGTACGAACACTGAAGCTTTCTTT | CSVEEWGTNTEAFF
TRBJ2-1 | . | . | TRBV30 | TGTGCCTGGACCCCCCGGGAGTTGGTATACAATGAGCAGTTCTTC | CAWTPRELVYNEQFF
TRBJ2-1 | . | . | TRBV5-4 | TGTGCCAGCAGCCCGAGGACAGACAACAATGAGCAGTTCTTC | CASSPRTDNNEQFF
TRBJ1-4 | . | . | TRBV2 | TGTGCCAGCAGTGAAGTCCCCCTGGGGCGCGAAGAAAAACTGTTTTTT | CASSEVPLGREEKLFF
TRBJ2-7 | . | . | TRBV7-9 | TGTGCCAGCAGCTTAGGCGTCCTATACGAGCAGTACTTC | CASSLGVLYEQYF
TRBJ2-5 | . | . | TRBV25-1 | TGTGCCAGCAGTGAACAGGGGATTGAGCAGTACTTC | CASSEQGIEQYF
TRBJ2-2 | . | TRBD2 | TRBV5-1 | TGCGCCACCCGGCCTAGCGGGGGGGTGGCCGGGGAGCTGTTTTTT | CATRPSGGVAGELFF
TRBJ1-1 | few | . | TRBV5-1 | TGCGCCAGCAGCTTGTTAGGGGAAGCCGTTGAAGCTTTCTTT | CASSLLGEAVEAFF
TRBJ2-5 | . | . | TRBV7-2 | TGTGCCAGCAGCTTAAGCCCCACGATGGGAACCCAGTACTTC | CASSLSPTMGTQYF
TRBJ2-5 | . | . | TRBV30 | TGTGCCTGGAGTGCCTCCGGGTTCCAAGAGACCCAGTACTTC | CAWSASGFQETQYF
TRBJ2-1 | . | TRBD2 | TRBV14 | TGTGCCAGCAAACGGCTAGCGGGACTCAATGAGCAGTTCTTC | CASKRLAGLNEQFF
TRBJ1-2 | . | . | TRBV11-2 | TGTGCCAGCAGCTTTGGGGGTATTGGGGGTGGCTACACCTTC | CASSFGGIGGGYTF
TRBJ2-1 | . | . | TRBV9 | TGTGCCAGCTCCCCGGGCCAAGCCTACAATGAGCAGTTCTTC | CASSPGQAYNEQFF
TRBJ2-5 | . | . | TRBV9 | TGTGCCAGCAGCGTCTCCCCAGGGGTGACGGTTCAAGAGACCCAGTACTTC | CASSVSPGVTVQETQYF
TRBJ1-2 | . | . | TRBV7-2 | TGTGCCAGCAGCTTAGTAGGTGGCCGGGCCACTGGCTACACCTTC | CASSLVGGRATGYTF
TRBJ1-2 | . | . | TRBV5-1 | TGCGCCAGCAGCGGTTCCGGGGTTAATGGCTACACCTTC | CASSGSGVNGYTF
TRBJ1-3 | . | . | TRBV7-9 | TGTGCCAGCAGCTTAGCCTACTCTGGAAACACCATATATTTT | CASSLAYSGNTIYF
TRBJ2-7 | . | TRBD2 | TRBV9 | TGTGCCAGCAGCGGGGGGACTAGCGGTCCCTACGAGCAGTACTTC | CASSGGTSGPYEQYF
TRBJ1-3 | . | . | TRBV7-3 | TGTGCCAGCAGCTTAGGGACTACTGGAAACACCATATATTTT | CASSLGTTGNTIYF
TRBJ2-6 | . | . | TRBV5-1 | TGCGCCAGCAGCTTGGGTGAGGCTGGGGCCAACGTCCTGACTTTC | CASSLGEAGANVLTF
TRBJ1-1 | . | TRBD1 | TRBV5-1 | TGCGCCAGCAGCTTGGCCACTCGACAGGGGGTATCGGGTGCTGAAGCTTTCTTT | CASSLATRQGVSGAEAFF
TRBJ2-7 | . | . | TRBV4-2 | TGTGCCAGCAGCCAAAAGGGGGCAGCGGGACTATTCTCCTACGAGCAGTACTTC | CASSQKGAAGLFSYEQYF
TRBJ2-1 | . | . | TRBV7-6 | TGTGCCAGCAGCTCCCGAACCAATTACGATGAGCAGTTCTTC | CASSSRTNYDEQFF
TRBJ2-6 | . | TRBD2 | TRBV7-9 | TGTGCAACTGGGGGGGGTATGCCCTCTGGGGCCAACGTCCTGACTTTC | CATGGGMPSGANVLTF
TRBJ2-7 | . | TRBD2 | TRBV9 | TGTGCCAGCAGCGGACCGGGACTAGCGGGAGGGAGGCCCTACGAGCAGTACTTC | CASSGPGLAGGRPYEQYF
TRBJ2-7 | . | . | TRBV19 | TGTGCCAGTAGTATGAGGGGCTCCGAGCAGTACTTC | CASSMRGSEQYF
TRBJ2-7 | . | . | TRBV6-5 | TGTGCCAGCAGTTACGCAGGCCGTGGAGGCTACGAGCAGTACTTC | CASSYAGRGGYEQYF
TRBJ1-4 | . | TRBD1 | TRBV7-9 | TGTGCCAGCAGCCTTCTTCCGGGACAGAGAAATGAAAAACTGTTTTTT | CASSLLPGQRNEKLFF
TRBJ2-7 | . | TRBD2 | TRBV6-6 | TGTGCCAGCAGTAGTTCGGGGAGGGGAGAGCAGTACTTC | CASSSSGRGEQYF
TRBJ1-5 | . | . | TRBV28 | TGTGCCAGCAGCCCTGGGGGTAATAGCAATCAGCCCCAGCATTTT | CASSPGGNSNQPQHF